What follows is one TCR beta chain and its context. This clonotype came up many times. Its antigen remains unidentified. No per-base quality is available; no much larger clone lies one base away. The data are from a study of CD8 T cells in ankylosing spondylitis (dated by TCRdb to about 2017). Concerning the study at large: T cell receptor beta repertoires were profiled in healthy donors and ankylosing spondylitis patients so that disease-linked TCR variants could be found. In total, the full study cohort was made up of 110 or so healthy donors and about two dozen ankylosing spondylitis patients. Samples of peripheral blood were taken, and for ankylosing spondylitis patients, synovial fluid was collected as well.

Sequencer: Illumina HiSeq 2500. TCR beta libraries were prepared by quantitative 5'-RACE with molecular barcodes. On the study's bioinformatics: A new computational method based on a probabilistic model of VDJ rearrangement was used to identify disease-linked TCR variants. TCRdb trimmed the raw reads at Q25, called clones with MiXCR and kept productive beta chains. CDR3 protein sequences are deduplicated, and each keeps its most common genes and DNA. TCRdb, not the authors, supplied the V and J calls. The sample table holds about 150,000 distinct CDR3 sequences, of which about an eighth were seen once. Together, the top ten hold 3.5% to 5% of the sample. Summary of the overall study and its limitations: Some motif variants were previously reported in synovial fluid and blood of reactive arthritis patients, suggesting common disease-initiation mechanisms. According to the report, matched synovial fluid samples from ankylosing spondylitis patients were significantly enriched for the disease-linked clones. Blood from ankylosing spondylitis patients appeared to be characterized by a TCR beta motif made up of under ten highly homologous amino acid variants. In peripheral blood, the disease-linked clones were found at relatively low frequencies and had a CD8+ phenotype.

The receptor's source is a female donor with ankylosing spondylitis or in good health (not recorded which). The specimen sequenced was blood, either unsorted or a sorted T cell fraction (not recorded which).

The sequenced DNA is TGCAGTGCTAGGCCAGGGCAAGAGACCCAGTACTTC. This sequence encodes CSARPGQETQYF. The chain employs TRBV20-1 and TRBJ2-5; the D segment could be TRBD1, given 5 matching bases. The trim is 3 bases for V and 2 bases for J, with a gap of 7 bases between the germline ends. Taken from cysteine to phenylalanine, the CDR3 has 12 residues. The CDR3 DNA has 36 bases and is translated from base 1. The germline V gene (reference sequence) gives CDR1 as DFQATT and CDR2 as SNEGSKA.